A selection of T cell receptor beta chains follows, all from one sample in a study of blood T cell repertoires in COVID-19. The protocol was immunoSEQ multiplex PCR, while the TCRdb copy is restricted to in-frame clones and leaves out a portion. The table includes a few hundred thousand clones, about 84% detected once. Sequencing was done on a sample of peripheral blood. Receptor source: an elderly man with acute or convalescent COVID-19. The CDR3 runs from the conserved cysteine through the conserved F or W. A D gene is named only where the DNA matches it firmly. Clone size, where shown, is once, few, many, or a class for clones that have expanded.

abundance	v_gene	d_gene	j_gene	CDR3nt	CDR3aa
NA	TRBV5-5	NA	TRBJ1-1	TGTGCCAGCAGCTTATTACAGGGTTTGAACACTGAAGCTTTCTTT	CASSLLQGLNTEAFF
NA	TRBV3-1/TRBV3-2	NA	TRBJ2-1	TGTGCCAGCAGCCAAGTGGCTAGCCAAGAGCAGTTCTTC	CASSQVASQEQFF
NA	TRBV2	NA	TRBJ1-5	TGTGCCAGCACCGTACAGGGCCTTTTAAGCAATCAGCCCCAGCATTTT	CASTVQGLLSNQPQHF
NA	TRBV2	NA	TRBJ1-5	TGTGCCAGTAACAGGGCCTACCAGAATCAGCCCCAGCATTTT	CASNRAYQNQPQHF
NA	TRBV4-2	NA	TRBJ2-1	TGTGCCAGCAGCCAAGATCCGAAACAGACGAATGAGCAGTTCTTC	CASSQDPKQTNEQFF
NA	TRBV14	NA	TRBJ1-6	TGTGCCAGCAGCTCGGACACAACCGATTCACCCCTCCACTTT	CASSSDTTDSPLHF
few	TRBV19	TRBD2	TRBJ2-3	TGTGCCAGTAGTATGACTAGCGGGGGGCCGACTTACACAGATACGCAGTATTTT	CASSMTSGGPTYTDTQYF
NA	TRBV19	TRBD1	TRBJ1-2	TGTGCCAGTAGGAGACAGGGGATGAGAGCTAACTATGGCTACACCTTC	CASRRQGMRANYGYTF
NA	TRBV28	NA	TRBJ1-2	TGTGCTCTCGATAGCGGGGGCCTCTATGGCTACACCTTC	CALDSGGLYGYTF
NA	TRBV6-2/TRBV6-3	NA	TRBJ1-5	TGTGCCAGCAGTTACGACGATGGGACACCAGGCAATCAGCCCCAGCATTTT	CASSYDDGTPGNQPQHF
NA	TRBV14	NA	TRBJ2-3	TGTGCCAGCAGCCAGCTTACAGGGTCGGGCACAGATACGCAGTATTTT	CASSQLTGSGTDTQYF
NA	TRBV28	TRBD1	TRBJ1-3	TGTGCCAGCAGTCCCTCGGGACAGGGATCTGGAAACACCATATATTTT	CASSPSGQGSGNTIYF
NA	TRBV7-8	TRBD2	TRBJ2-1	TGTGCCAGCAGCCACAGCGGGGGGCCGTACAATGAGCAGTTCTTC	CASSHSGGPYNEQFF
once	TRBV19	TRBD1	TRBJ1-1	TGTGCCAGTAGTATCTTAAGGGGGCGCGTGAACACTGAAGCTTTCTTT	CASSILRGRVNTEAFF
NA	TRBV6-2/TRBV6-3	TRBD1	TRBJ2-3	TGTGCCAGCAGTATTTCAGGGGGCAGGAATACGCAGTATTTT	CASSISGGRNTQYF
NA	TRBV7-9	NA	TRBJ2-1	TGTGCCAGCAGCCCGGGGCAGGGGAGGGAGTTCTTC	CASSPGQGREFF
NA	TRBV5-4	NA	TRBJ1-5	TGTGCCAGCAGCGCTCCGGAGGGGCCCCAGCATTTT	CASSAPEGPQHF
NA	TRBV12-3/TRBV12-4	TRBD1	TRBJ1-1	TGTGCCAGCAGGTTGGGGACAGAGAAGATGGCTTTCTTT	CASRLGTEKMAFF
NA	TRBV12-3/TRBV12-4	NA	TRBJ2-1	TGTGCCAGCAGTTTACCGGGATTTGGTGAGCAGTTCTTC	CASSLPGFGEQFF
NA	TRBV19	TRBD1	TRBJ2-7	TGTGCCAGTAGTAGCCCCCGGGACAGAAACTACGAGCAGTACTTC	CASSSPRDRNYEQYF
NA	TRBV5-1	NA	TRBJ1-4	TGCGCCAGCAGCTTGGCCGGGACTCCAGGCGAAAAACTGTTTTTT	CASSLAGTPGEKLFF
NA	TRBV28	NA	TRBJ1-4	TGTGCCAGCAGTCTCCGTGGGAGGAGGGGGTTTTTT	CASSLRGRRGFF
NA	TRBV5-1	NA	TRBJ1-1	TGCGCCAGCAGCTTGGCCGGTGTACGGGAGAACACTGAAGCTTTCTTT	CASSLAGVRENTEAFF
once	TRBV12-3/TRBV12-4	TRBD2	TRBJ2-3	TGTGCCAGCAGTGCCCTAGCGGGGGATACGCAGTATTTT	CASSALAGDTQYF
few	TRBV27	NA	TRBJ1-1	TGTGCCAGCAGTTTGTCAACTACAGGGATGAACACTGAAGCTTTCTTT	CASSLSTTGMNTEAFF
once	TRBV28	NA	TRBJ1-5	TGTGCCAGCAGCCCAGATCAGCCCCAGCATTTT	CASSPDQPQHF
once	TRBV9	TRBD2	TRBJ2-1	TGTGCCAGCAGCGTAGAGGGAGGTCTAGCGGGGGGTAGCTCCTACAATGAGCAGTTCTTC	CASSVEGGLAGGSSYNEQFF
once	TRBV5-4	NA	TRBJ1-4	TGTGCCAGCAGCTTGGCCCCGACTGCTTCTGAACTGTTTTTT	CASSLAPTASELFF
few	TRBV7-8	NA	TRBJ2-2	TGTGCCAGCAGCCCATCGGGAGTAGCGGTAGCCGGGGAGCTGTTTTTT	CASSPSGVAVAGELFF
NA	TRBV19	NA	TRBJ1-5	TGTGCCAGTAGTTCGCCGGGTATTGGGAGCAATCAGCCCCAGCATTTT	CASSSPGIGSNQPQHF
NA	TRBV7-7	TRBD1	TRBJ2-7	TGTGCTAGCAGCGCTTCGGACAGGACTGAGCAGTACTTC	CASSASDRTEQYF
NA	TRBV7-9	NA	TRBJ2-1	TGTGCCAGCAGCTTAGGGGGAGCCGGCAAGAGCTCCTACAATGAGCAGTTCTTC	CASSLGGAGKSSYNEQFF
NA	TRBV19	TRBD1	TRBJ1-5	TGTGCCAGTAGTAGTACAGGGGTGAATCAGCCCCAGCATTTT	CASSSTGVNQPQHF
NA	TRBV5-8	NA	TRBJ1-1	TGTGCCAGCAGCTTGGCCGGGTCCATAACAGAAGCTTTCTTT	CASSLAGSITEAFF
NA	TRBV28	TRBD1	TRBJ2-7	TGTGCCAGCAGTTTAGACAGGGTGAGCTACGAGCAGTACTTC	CASSLDRVSYEQYF
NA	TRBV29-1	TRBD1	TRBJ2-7	TGCAGCGTAGCGACAGGGCCCCACGAGCAGTACTTC	CSVATGPHEQYF
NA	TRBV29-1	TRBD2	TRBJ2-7	TGCAGCGTTGTCGTTGTGGGAGGGCCGCGAGAGCAGTACTTC	CSVVVVGGPREQYF
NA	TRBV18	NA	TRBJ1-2	TGTGCCAGCTCACCGACAGGAGACTATGGCTACACCTTC	CASSPTGDYGYTF
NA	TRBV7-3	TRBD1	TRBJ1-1	TGTGCCAGCAGCTTGTCCGGGACAGGGGAAGCTTTCTTT	CASSLSGTGEAFF
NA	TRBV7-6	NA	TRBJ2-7	TGTGCCAGCAGCTTGGGCCAGGGCACGTTCGAGCAGTACTTC	CASSLGQGTFEQYF
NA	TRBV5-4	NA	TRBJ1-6	TGTGCCAGCAGCCCACCGGTTTCCCTCCACTTT	CASSPPVSLHF
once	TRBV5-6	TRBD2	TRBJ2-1	TGTGCCAGCAGCTTGGGAGGCGGGAGCTCCTACAATGAGCAGTTCTTC	CASSLGGGSSYNEQFF
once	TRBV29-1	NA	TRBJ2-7	TGCAGCGTTGAGGGGTCGGGGGGCTCCGAGCAGTACTTC	CSVEGSGGSEQYF
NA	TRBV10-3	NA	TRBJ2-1	TGTGCCATCAGTGGGGACTCCTCCTACAATGAGCAGTTCTTC	CAISGDSSYNEQFF
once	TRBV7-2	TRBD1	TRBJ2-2	TGTGCCAGCAGCATTCGACAGGGTGACACCGGGGAGCTGTTTTTT	CASSIRQGDTGELFF
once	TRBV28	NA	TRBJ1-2	TGTGCCAGCAGCCTTGCCCGGACATCCTATGGCTACACCTTC	CASSLARTSYGYTF
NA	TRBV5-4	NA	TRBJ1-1	TGTGCCAGCAGCCCCGTCAGCGTAAAAAACACTGAAGCTTTCTTT	CASSPVSVKNTEAFF
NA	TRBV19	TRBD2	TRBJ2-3	TGTGCCAGTAGTAGGGCTAGCGGGGGCGCGGATACGCAGTATTTT	CASSRASGGADTQYF
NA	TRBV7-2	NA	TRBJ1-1	TGTGCCAGCAGTTTCTGGGGCAGGGAAGCTTTCTTT	CASSFWGREAFF
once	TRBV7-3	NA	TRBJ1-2	TGTGCCAGCAGCTTAAGTACGGACTATGGCTACACCTTC	CASSLSTDYGYTF
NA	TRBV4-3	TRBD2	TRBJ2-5	TGCGCCAGCAGCCAGGGGCCCCCGGGGGGGCAAGAGACCCAGTACTTC	CASSQGPPGGQETQYF